This T cell receptor beta chain derives from a study of blood T cells in healthy people across ages. General study results and limits: Conclusively comparing naive with antigen-experienced cells was impossible with unsorted PBMCs. Nothing was known about donor CMV status, and this possibly confounded expanded clonotype changes. Across samples, TCR beta diversity tracked strongly with naive T cell percentage.

Sample-barcoded 5' priming and a J-beta primer mix drove a second PCR of roughly 7 to 11 cycles. Each CDR3 protein is one row after TCRdb ran MiXCR on the 5' RACE reads. The data contain 1.5 million or so distinct CDR3 sequences, around two fifths of them singletons. The ends lost 7 bases at V and 6 bases at J; junction bases unmatched: 5. Germline V gene lookup returns CDR1 SQVTM and CDR2 ANQGSEA. The CDR3 spans 11 residues. A word on this clonotype: Its antigen is not known.

The clonotype was recovered from a young woman in good health. The rearrangement links TRBV29-1 to TRBJ2-7, with 8 nucleotides matching TRBD1. The sample comprised blood. The CDR3 reads CSGTGGSEQYF. In nucleotides, the CDR3 is TGCAGCGGAACAGGGGGAAGCGAGCAGTACTTC.